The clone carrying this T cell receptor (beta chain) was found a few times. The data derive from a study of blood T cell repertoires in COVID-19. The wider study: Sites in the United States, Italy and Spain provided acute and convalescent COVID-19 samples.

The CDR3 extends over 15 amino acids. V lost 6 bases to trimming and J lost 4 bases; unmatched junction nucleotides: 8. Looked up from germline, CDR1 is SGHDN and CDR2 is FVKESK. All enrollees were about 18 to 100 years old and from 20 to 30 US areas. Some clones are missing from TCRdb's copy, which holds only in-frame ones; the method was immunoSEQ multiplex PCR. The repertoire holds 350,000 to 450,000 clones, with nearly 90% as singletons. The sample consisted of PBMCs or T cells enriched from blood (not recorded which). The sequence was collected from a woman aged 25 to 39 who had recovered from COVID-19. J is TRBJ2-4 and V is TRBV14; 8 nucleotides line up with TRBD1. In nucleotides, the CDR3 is TGTGCCAGCAGTCCTACGGGACAGGTAAAAAACATTCAGTACTTC. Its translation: CASSPTGQVKNIQYF.